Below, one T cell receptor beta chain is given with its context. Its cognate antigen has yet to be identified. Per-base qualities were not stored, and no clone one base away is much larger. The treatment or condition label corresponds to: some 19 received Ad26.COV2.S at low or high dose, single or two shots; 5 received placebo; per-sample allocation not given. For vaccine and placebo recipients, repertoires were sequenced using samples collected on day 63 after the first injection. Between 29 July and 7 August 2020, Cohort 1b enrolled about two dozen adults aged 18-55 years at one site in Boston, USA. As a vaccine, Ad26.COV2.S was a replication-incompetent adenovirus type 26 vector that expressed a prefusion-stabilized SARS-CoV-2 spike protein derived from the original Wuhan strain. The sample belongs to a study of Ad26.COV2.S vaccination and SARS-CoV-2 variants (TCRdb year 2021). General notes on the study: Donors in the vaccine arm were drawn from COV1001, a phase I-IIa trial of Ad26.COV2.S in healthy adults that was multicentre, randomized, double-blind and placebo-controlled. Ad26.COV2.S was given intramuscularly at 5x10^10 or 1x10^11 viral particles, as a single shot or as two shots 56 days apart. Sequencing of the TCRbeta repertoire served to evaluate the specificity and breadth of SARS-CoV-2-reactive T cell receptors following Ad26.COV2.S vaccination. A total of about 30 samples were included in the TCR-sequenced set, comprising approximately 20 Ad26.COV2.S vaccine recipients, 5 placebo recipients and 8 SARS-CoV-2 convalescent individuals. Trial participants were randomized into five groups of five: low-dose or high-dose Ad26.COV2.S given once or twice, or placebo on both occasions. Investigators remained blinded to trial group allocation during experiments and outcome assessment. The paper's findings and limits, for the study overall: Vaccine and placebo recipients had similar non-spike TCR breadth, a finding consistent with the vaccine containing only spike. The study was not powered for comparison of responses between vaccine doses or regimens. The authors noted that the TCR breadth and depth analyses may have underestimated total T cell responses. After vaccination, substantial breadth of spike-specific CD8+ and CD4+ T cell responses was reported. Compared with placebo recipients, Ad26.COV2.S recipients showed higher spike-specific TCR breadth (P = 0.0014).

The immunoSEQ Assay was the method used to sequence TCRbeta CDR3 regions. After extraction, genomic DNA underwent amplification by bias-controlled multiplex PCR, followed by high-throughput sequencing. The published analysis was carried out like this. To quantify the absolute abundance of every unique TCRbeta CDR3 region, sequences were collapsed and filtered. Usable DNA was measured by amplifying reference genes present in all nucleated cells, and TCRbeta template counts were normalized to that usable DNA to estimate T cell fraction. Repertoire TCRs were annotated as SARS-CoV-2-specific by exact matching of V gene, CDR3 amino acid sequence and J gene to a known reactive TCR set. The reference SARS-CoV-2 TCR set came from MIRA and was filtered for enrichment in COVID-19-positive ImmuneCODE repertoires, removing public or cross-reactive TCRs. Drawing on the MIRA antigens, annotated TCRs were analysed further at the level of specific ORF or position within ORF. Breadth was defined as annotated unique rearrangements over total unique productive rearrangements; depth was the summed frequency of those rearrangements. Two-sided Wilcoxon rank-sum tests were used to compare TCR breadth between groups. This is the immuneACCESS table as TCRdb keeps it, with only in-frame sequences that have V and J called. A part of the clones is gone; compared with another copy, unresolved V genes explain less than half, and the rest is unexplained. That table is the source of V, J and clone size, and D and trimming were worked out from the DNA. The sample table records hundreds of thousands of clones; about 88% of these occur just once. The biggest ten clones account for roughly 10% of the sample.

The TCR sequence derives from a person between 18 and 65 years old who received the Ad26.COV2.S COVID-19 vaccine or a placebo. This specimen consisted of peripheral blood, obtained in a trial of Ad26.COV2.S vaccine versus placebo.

CDR3 loop: CSARDWPNYGYTF. The base sequence is TGCAGCGCCCGGGACTGGCCTAACTATGGCTACACCTTC. The chain was built from TRBV29-1 and TRBJ1-2; the best D guess is TRBD1, with 5 bases matching. Based on the germline V gene, the CDR1 and CDR2 sequences are SQVTM and ANQGSEA. Reading from cysteine to phenylalanine, the CDR3 counts 13 amino acids. The DNA shown is the 39-base CDR3, in frame from base 1. V and J are truncated by 7 bases and 0 bases respectively, leaving an intervening sequence of 12 bases.